Below are 4 T cell receptor beta chains sequenced from a single sample in a study of early T cells in non-severe SARS-CoV-2 infection. TCRdb recomputed calls from the 5' RACE reads with MiXCR, one row per CDR3 protein. The sample comprises tens of thousands of distinct CDR3 sequences, about 10% of which are singletons, and roughly 4.5% rests with the top ten. Sequencing input: whole blood. The receptors derive from an adult who was a healthcare worker with PCR-confirmed SARS-CoV-2 infection or an uninfected control (not recorded which).

There are many counts of this clonotype. The gene calls are TRBV7-9 and TRBJ2-2; D not resolved. This CDR3 spans 15 amino acids. Germline values: CDR1 SEHNR, CDR2 FQNEAQ (reference sequence). The V end lost 1 base, the J end lost 10 bases, and 16 bases lay between the germline ends. The CDR3 sequence: CASSLVPGAPKELFF. The CDR3 DNA reads TGTGCCAGCAGCTTAGTCCCCGGCGCGCCGAAGGAGCTGTTTTTT.

This clonotype was counted at least ten times. The J gene is TRBJ2-5, the V gene TRBV18; possible D gene TRBD2, 5 bases. This CDR3 has 13 amino acids. Trimming left V 2 bases short and J 4 bases short, with 8 bases between. Germline CDR1 KGHSH, CDR2 LQKENI. The DNA for the CDR3 is TGTGCCAGCTCACCAGGAGGAGGAGAGACCCAGTACTTC. Residues: CASSPGGGETQYF.

This clonotype turned up a few times. CDR3 DNA sequence: TGTGCCAGCAGTCACCGGGACAGGGCCGAGCAGTACTTC. Its translation: CASSHRDRAEQYF. The chain recombines TRBV6-5 with TRBJ2-7; 9 bases map to TRBD1. The CDR3 consists of 13 residues. Trimming cost V 5 bases and J 6 bases; bases outside gene matches: 5. The germline gives CDR1 MNHEY, CDR2 SVGAGI.

At least ten counts were recorded for this clonotype. CDR3 DNA: TGTGCCAGCAGTCGTTTGACTAGCGGGTATGCGTACCAAGAGACCCAGTACTTC. Its translation: CASSRLTSGYAYQETQYF. The V call is TRBV14, the J call TRBJ2-5, with 10 nucleotides matching TRBD2. Germline loops: CDR1 SGHDN, CDR2 FVKESK. Trimming at V came to 6 bases and at J to 0 bases, leaving 13 bases not matched to a gene. This CDR3 spans 18 amino acids. Using reference TRBV14 and TRBJ2-5 for the parts outside the CDR3, the full variable domain is EAGVTQFPSHSVIEKGQTVTLRCDPISGHDNLYWYRRVMGKEIKFLLHFVKESKQDESGMPNNRFLAERTGGTYSTLKVQPAELEDSGVYFCASSRLTSGYAYQETQYFGPGTRLLVL.